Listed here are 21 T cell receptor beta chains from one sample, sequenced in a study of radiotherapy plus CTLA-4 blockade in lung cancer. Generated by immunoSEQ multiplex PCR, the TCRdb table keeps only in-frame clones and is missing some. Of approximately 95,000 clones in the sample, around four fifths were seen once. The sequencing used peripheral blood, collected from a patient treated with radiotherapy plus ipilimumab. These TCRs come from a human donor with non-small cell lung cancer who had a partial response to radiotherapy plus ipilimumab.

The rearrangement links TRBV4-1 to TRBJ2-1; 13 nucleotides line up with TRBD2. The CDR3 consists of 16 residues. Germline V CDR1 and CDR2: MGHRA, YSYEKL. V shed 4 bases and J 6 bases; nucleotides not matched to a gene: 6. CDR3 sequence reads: CASSRYRTSGSNEQFF. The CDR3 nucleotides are TGCGCCAGCAGCCGATACCGGACTAGCGGGAGCAATGAGCAGTTCTTC.

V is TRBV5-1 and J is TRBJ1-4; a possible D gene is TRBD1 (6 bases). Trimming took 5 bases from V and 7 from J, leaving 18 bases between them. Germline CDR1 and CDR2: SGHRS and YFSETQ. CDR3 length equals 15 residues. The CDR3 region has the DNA TGCGCCAGCAGTAAAAAAGGACAGCATGCTGAAAAACTGTTTTTT. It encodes CASSKKGQHAEKLFF.

In DNA, the CDR3 is TGTGCCAGCAGCTTTAAACAGGGGGGATACAATGAGCAGTTCTTC. Translated, it gives CASSFKQGGYNEQFF. This rearrangement joins TRBV7-9 to TRBJ2-1; 8 bases line up with TRBD1. The CDR3 totals 15 residues. V gave up 3 bases and J gave up 4 bases; unmatched junction bases: 5. Germline V gene data show CDR1 as SEHNR and CDR2 as FQNEAQ (reference sequence).

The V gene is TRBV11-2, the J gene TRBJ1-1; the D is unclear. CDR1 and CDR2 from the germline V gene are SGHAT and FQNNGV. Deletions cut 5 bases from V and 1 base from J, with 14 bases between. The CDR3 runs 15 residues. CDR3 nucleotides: TGTGCCAGCAGCCCCTTAGATTCCGGGAACACTGAAGCTTTCTTT. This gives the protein CASSPLDSGNTEAFF.

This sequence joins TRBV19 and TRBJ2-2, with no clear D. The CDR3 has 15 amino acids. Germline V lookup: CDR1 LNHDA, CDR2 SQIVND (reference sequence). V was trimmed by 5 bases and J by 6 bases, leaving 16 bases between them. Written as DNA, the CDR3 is TGTGCCAGTAGTGCAGGCAGGCTCTTGGCCGGGGAGCTGTTTTTT. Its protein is CASSAGRLLAGELFF.

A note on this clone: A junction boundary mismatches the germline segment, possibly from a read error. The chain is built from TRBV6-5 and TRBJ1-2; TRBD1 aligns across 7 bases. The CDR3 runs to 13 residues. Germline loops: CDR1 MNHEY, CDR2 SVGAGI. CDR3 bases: TGTGCCAGTCTGCCTCGGGACAGCCTTTCTATCTCCTTC. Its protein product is CASLPRDSLSISF.

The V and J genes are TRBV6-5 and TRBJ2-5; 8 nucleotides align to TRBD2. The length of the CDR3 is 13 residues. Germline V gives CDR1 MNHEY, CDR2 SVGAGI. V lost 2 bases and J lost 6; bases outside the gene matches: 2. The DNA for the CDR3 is TGTGCCAGCAGTTACACGGGGGGGAAGACCCAGTACTTC. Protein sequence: CASSYTGGKTQYF.

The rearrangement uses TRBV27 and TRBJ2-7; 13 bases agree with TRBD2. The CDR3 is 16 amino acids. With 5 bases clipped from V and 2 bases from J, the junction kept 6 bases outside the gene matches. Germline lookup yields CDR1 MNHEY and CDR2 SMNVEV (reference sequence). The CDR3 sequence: CASSADGLAGAYEQYF. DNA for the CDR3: TGTGCCAGCAGTGCGGACGGACTAGCGGGGGCCTACGAGCAGTACTTC.

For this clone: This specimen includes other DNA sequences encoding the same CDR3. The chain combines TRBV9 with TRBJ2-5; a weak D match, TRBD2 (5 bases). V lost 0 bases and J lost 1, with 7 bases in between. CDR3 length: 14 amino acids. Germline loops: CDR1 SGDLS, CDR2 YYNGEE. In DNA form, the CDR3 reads TGTGCCAGCAGCGTAGGGGCGGGCCAAGAGACCCAGTACTTC. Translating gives CASSVGAGQETQYF.

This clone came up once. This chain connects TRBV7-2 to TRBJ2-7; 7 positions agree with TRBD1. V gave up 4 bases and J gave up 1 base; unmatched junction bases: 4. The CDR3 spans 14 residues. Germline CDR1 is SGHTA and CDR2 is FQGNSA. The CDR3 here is CASSYPDRSYEQYF. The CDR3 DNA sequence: TGTGCCAGCAGCTATCCGGACAGGTCCTACGAGCAGTACTTC.

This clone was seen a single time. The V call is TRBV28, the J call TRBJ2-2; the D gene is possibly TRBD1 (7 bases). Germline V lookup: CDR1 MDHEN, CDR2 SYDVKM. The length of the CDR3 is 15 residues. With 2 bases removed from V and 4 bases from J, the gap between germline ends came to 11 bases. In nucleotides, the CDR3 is TGTGCCAGCAGTTTAATCAGGGGGGCCACCGGGGAGCTGTTTTTT. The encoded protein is CASSLIRGATGELFF.

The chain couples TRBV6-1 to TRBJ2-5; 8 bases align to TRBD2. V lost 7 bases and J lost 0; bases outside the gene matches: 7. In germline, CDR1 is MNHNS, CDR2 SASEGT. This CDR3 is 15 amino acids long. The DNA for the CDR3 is TGTGCCAGCACCAGCGGGGGACTAGACCAAGAGACCCAGTACTTC. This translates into CASTSGGLDQETQYF.

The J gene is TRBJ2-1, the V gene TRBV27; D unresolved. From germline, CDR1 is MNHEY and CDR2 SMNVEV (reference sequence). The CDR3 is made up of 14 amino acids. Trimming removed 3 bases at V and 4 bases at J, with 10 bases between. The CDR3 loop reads CASSFGGSYNEQFF. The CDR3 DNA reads TGTGCCAGCAGTTTTGGTGGCAGTTACAATGAGCAGTTCTTC.

CDR3 bases: TGTGCCAGCAGTTTAAGGGCTAGCGGGATTAGCACAGATACGCAGTATTTT. Its translation is CASSLRASGISTDTQYF. The chain is built from TRBV28 and TRBJ2-3; 9 bases fit TRBD2. With 2 bases clipped from V and 0 bases from J, the junction kept 6 bases outside the gene matches. The CDR3 is 17 residues long. CDR1 is MDHEN, CDR2 SYDVKM, per germline.

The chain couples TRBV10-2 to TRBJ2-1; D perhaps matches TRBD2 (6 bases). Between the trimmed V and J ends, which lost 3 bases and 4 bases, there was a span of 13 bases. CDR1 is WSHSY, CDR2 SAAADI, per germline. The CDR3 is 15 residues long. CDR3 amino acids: CASSDIGSRYNEQFF. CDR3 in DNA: TGCGCCAGCAGTGATATCGGGAGCCGATACAATGAGCAGTTCTTC.

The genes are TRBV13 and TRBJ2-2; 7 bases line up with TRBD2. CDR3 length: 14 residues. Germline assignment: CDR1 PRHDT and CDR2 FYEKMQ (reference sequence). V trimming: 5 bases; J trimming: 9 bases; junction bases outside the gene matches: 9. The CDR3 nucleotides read TGTGCCAGCAGCCTGGGAGCGGGACCAAGGGAGCTGTTTTTT. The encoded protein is CASSLGAGPRELFF.

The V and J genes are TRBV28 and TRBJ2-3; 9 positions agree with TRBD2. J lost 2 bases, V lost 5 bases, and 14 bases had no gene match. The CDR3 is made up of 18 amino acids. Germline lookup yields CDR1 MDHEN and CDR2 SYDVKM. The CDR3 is CASSTSYDLAGTTDTQYF. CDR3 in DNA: TGTGCCAGCAGTACCTCCTATGACCTAGCGGGAACCACAGATACGCAGTATTTT.

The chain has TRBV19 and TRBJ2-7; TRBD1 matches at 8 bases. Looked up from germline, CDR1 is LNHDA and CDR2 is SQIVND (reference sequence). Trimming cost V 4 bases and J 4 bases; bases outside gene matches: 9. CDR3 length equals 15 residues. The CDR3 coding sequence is TGTGCCAGTAGTAACCCCTCCGGGACAGGATACGAGCAGTACTTC. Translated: CASSNPSGTGYEQYF.

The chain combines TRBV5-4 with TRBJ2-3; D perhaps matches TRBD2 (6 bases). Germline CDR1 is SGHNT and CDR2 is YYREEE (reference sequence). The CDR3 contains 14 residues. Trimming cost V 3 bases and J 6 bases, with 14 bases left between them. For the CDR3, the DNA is TGTGCCAGCAGCTCGACCGGGAGTGGCGATACGCAGTATTTT. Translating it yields CASSSTGSGDTQYF.

The CDR3 bases are TGTGCCAGCACCCTTACTGATCCGTCCTACGAGCAGTACTTC. Translating it yields CASTLTDPSYEQYF. J is TRBJ2-7 and V is TRBV6-5, with D unclear. CDR1 is MNHEY and CDR2 is SVGAGI in the germline V gene. Trimming pared 7 bases from V and 1 base from J, leaving 14 bases between. The CDR3 totals 14 residues.

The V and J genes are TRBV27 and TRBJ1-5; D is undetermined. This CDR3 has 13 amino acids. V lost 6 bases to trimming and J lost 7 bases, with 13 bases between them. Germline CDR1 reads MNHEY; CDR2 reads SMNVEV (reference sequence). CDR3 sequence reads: CASSPMAGQPQHF. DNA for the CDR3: TGTGCCAGCAGCCCAATGGCGGGACAGCCCCAGCATTTT.